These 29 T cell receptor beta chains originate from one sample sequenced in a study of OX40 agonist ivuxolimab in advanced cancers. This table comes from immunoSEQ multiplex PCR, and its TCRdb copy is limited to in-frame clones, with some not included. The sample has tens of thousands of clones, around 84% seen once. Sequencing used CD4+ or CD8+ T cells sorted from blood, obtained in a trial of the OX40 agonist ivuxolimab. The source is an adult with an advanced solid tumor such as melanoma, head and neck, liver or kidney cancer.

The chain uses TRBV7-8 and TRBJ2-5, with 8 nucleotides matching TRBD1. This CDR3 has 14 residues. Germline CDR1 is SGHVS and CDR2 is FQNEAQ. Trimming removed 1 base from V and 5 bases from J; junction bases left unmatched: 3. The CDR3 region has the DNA TGTGCCAGCAGCTTAGGACAGGGGTTGGAGACCCAGTACTTC. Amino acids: CASSLGQGLETQYF.

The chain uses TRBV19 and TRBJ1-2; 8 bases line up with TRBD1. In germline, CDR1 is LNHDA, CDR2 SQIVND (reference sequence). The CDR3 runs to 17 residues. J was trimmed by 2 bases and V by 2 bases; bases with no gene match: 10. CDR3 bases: TGTGCCAGTAGTATACGGGACAGGACCTCGTTAAACTATGGCTACACCTTC. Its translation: CASSIRDRTSLNYGYTF.

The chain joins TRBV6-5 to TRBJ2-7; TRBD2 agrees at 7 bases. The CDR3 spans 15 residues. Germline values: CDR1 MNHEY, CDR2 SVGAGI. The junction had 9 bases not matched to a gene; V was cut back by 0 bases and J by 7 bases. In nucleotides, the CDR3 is TGTGCCAGCAGTTACTCGCAGGGAGGGTTTGGAGAGCAGTACTTC. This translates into CASSYSQGGFGEQYF.

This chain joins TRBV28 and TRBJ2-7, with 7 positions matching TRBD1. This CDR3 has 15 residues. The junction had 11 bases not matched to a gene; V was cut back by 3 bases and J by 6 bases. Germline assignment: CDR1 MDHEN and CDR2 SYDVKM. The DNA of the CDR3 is TGTGCCAGCAGTTTTTCGGACAGGCCCAGAGCCGAGCAGTACTTC. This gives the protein CASSFSDRPRAEQYF.

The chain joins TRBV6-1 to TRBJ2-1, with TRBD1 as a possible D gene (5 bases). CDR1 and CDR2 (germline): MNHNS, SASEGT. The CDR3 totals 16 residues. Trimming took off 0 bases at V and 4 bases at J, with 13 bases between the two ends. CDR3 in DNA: TGTGCCAGCAGTGAAGCGCTTCAGGCAGGGTACAATGAGCAGTTCTTC. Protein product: CASSEALQAGYNEQFF.

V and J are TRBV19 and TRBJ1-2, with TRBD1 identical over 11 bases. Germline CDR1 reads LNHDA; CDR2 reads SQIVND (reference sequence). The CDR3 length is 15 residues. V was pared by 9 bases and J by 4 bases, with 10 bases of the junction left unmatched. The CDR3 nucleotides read TGTGCCAGACGACCTTGGACAGGGGGCGTCTATGGCTACACCTTC. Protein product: CARRPWTGGVYGYTF.

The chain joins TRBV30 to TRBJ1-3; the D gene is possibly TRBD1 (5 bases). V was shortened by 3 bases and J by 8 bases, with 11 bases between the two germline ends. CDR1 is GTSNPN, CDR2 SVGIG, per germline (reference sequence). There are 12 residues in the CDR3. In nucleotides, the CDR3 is TGTGCCTGGAGATTTGGGGGAGACACCATATATTTT. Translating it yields CAWRFGGDTIYF.

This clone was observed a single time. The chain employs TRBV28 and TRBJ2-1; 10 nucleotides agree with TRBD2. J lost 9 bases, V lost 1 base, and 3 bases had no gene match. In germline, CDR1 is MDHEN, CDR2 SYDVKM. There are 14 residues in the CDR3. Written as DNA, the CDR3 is TGTGCCAGCAGTTTATCTAGCGGGGGATTTGAGCAGTTCTTC. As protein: CASSLSSGGFEQFF.

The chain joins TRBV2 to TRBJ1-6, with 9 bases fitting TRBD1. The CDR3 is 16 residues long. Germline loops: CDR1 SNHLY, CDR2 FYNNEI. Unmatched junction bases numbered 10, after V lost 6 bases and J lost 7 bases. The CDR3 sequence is CASSPTGGESNSPLHF. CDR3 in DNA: TGTGCCAGCAGCCCTACAGGGGGCGAAAGCAATTCACCCCTCCACTTT.

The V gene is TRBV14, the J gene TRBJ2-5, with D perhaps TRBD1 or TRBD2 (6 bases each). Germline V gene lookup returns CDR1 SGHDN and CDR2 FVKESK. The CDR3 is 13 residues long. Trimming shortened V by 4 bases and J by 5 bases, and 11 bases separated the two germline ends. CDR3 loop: CASSRQGGETQYF. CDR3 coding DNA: TGTGCCAGCAGCCGACAAGGGGGGGAGACCCAGTACTTC.

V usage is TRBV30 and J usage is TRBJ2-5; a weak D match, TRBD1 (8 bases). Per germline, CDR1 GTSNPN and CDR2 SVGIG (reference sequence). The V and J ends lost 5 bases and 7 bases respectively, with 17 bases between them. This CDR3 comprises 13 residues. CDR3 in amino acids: CAWEQGGLGTQYF. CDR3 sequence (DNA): TGTGCCTGGGAACAGGGGGGGTTAGGGACCCAGTACTTC. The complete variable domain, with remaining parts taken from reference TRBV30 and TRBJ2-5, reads SQTIHQWPATLVQPVGSPLSLECTVEGTSNPNLYWYRQAAGRGLQLLFYSVGIGQISSEVPQNLSASRPQDRQFILSSKKLLLSDSGFYLCAWEQGGLGTQYFGPGTRLLVL.

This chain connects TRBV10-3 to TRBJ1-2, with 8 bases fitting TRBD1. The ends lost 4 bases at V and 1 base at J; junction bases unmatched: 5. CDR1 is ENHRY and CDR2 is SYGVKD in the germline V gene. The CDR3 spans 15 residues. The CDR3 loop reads CAISGTGRGNYGYTF. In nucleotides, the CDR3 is TGTGCCATCAGTGGGACAGGGCGGGGTAACTATGGCTACACCTTC.

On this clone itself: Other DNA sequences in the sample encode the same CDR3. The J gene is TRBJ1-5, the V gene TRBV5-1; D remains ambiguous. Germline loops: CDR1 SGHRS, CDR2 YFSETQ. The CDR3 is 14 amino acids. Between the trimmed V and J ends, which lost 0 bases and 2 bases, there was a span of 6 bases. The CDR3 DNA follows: TGCGCCAGCAGCTTGGAGGCGGGCAATCAGCCCCAGCATTTT. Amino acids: CASSLEAGNQPQHF.

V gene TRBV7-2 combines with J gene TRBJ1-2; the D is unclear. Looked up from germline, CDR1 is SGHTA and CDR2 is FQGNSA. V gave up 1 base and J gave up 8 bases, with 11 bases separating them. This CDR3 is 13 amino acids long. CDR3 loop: CASSLGSVGGYTF. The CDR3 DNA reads TGTGCCAGCAGCTTAGGGTCAGTCGGAGGCTACACCTTC.

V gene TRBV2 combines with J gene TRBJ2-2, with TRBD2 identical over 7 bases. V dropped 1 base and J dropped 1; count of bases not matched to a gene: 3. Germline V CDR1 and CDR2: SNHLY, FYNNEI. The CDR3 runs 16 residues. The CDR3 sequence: CASSEVGGGNTGELFF. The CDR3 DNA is TGTGCCAGCAGTGAAGTTGGCGGGGGGAACACCGGGGAGCTGTTTTTT.

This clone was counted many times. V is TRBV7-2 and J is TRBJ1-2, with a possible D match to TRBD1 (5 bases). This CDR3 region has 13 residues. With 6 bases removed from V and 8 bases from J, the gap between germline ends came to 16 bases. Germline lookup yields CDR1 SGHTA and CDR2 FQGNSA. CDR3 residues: CASSLQGFRGYTF. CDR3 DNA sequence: TGTGCCAGCAGTTTGCAGGGTTTCAGGGGCTACACCTTC.

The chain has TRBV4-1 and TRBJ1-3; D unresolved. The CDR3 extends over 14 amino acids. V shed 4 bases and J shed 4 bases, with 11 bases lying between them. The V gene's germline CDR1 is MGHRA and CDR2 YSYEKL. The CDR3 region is CASSRDVIGNTIYF. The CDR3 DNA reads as TGCGCCAGCAGCCGCGATGTTATCGGAAACACCATATATTTT.

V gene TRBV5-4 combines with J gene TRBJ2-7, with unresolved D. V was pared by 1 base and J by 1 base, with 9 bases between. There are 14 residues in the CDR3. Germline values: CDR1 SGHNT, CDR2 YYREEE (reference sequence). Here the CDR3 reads CASSLYAESYEQYF. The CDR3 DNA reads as TGTGCCAGCAGCTTGTATGCAGAGTCCTACGAGCAGTACTTC.

In nucleotides, the CDR3 is TGTGCCAGCATCTTCAGAGGGACAGCTTATTCACCCCTCCACTTT. Translation: CASIFRGTAYSPLHF. V and J are TRBV28 and TRBJ1-6; the match to TRBD1 covers 7 bases. Germline loops: CDR1 MDHEN, CDR2 SYDVKM. CDR3 length: 15 amino acids. J was trimmed by 8 bases and V by 7 bases; bases with no gene match: 11.

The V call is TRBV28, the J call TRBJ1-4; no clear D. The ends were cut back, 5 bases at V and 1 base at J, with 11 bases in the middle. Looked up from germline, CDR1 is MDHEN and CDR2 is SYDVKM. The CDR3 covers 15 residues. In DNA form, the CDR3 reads TGTGCCAGCAGTCCCGACCGCGGAACTAATGAAAAACTGTTTTTT. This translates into CASSPDRGTNEKLFF.

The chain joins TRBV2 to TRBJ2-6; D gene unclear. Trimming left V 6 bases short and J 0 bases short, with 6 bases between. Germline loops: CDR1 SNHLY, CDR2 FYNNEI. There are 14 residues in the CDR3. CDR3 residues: CASRTDSGANVLTF. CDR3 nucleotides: TGTGCCAGCAGGACGGACTCTGGGGCCAACGTCCTGACTTTC.

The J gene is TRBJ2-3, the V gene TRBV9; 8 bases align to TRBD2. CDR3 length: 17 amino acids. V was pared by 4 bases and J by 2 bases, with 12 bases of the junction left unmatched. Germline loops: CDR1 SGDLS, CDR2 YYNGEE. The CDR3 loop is CASSPRGSGGSTDTQYF. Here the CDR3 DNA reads TGTGCCAGCAGCCCCCGGGGAAGCGGGGGATCCACAGATACGCAGTATTTT.

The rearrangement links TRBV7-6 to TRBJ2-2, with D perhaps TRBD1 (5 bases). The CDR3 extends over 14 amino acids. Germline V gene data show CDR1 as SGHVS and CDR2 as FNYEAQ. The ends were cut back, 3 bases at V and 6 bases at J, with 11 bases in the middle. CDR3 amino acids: CASSFRGFAGELFF. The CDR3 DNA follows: TGTGCCAGCAGCTTTAGGGGTTTCGCCGGGGAGCTGTTTTTT. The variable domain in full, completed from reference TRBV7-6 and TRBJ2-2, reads GAGVSQSPRYKVTKRGQDVALRCDPISGHVSLYWYRQALGQGPEFLTYFNYEAQQDKSGLPNDRFSAERPEGSISTLTIQRTEQRDSAMYRCASSFRGFAGELFFGEGSRLTVL.

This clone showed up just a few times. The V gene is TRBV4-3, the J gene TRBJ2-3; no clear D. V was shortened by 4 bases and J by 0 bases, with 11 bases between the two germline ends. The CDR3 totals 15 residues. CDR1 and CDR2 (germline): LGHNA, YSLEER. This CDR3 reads CASSLSQTSTDTQYF. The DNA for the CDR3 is TGCGCCAGCAGCCTCTCGCAGACTAGCACAGATACGCAGTATTTT.

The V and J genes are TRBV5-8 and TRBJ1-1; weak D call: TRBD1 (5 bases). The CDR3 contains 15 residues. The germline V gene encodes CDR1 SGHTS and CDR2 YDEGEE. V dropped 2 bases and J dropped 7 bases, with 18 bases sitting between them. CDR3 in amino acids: CASSFLGVVSSEAFF. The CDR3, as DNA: TGTGCCAGCAGCTTTTTAGGGGTCGTATCAAGTGAAGCTTTCTTT.

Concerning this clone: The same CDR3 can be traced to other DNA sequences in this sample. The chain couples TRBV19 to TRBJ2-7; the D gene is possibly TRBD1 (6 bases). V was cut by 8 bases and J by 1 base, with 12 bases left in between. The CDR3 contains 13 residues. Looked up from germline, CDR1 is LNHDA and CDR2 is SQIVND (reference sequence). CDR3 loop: CASQGQGSYEQYF. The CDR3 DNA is TGTGCCAGTCAGGGGCAGGGTTCCTACGAGCAGTACTTC.

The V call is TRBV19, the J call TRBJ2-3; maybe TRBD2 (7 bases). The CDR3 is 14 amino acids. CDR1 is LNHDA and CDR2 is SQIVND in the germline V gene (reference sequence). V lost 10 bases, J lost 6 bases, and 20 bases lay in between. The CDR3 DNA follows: TGTGCCACCCGAGGGGGACTATCTAGCGATACGCAGTATTTT. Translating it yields CATRGGLSSDTQYF.

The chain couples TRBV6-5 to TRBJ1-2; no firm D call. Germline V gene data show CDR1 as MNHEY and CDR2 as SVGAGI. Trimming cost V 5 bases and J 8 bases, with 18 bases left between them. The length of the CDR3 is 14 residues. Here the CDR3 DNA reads TGTGCCAGCAGTCCCCGGAGTGGGTTGGGGGGCTACACCTTC. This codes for CASSPRSGLGGYTF.

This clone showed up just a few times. The CDR3 DNA follows: TGCGCCAGCAGTGAGTCCAGGGTGCATGGCTACACCTTC. Encoded protein: CASSESRVHGYTF. The chain has TRBV10-1 and TRBJ1-2, with D perhaps matching TRBD1 (5 bases). Looked up from germline, CDR1 is WNHNN and CDR2 is SYGVQD (reference sequence). V gave up 0 bases and J gave up 6 bases, with 8 bases separating them. The CDR3 consists of 13 residues.